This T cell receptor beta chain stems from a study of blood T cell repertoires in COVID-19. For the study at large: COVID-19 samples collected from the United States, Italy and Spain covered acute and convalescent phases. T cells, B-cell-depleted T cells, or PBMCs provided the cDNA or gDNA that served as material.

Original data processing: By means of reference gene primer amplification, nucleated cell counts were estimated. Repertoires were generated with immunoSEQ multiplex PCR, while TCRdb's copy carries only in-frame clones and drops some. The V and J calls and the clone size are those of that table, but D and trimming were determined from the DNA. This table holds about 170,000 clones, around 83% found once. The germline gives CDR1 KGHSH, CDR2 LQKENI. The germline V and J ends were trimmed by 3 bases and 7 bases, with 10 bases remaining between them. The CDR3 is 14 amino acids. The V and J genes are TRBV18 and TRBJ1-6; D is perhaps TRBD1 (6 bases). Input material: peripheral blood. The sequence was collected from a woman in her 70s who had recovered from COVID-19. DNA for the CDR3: TGTGCCAGCTCACCTCCAGGGGAAAATTCACCCCTCCACTTT. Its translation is CASSPPGENSPLHF.